This T cell receptor (beta chain) originates from a study of T cell responses to AZD1222 COVID-19 vaccine. In the study overall: Pooled together were second doses at about 4 or about 12 weeks. Study observations and caveats: Spike was spanned by vaccine-associated CD4 TCRs, which were dominant at 160-218 and 743-854.

The CDR3 consists of 12 residues. The germline V and J ends were trimmed by 2 bases and 4 bases, with 6 bases remaining between them. Germline CDR1 reads MNHEY; CDR2 reads SVGAGI. Assay: immunoSEQ multiplex PCR; the TCRdb copy retains only in-frame clones and omits some. The repertoire holds about 99,000 clones, with over 70% as singletons. To note about this clone: Its matching antigen is unknown.

V and J are TRBV6-5 and TRBJ2-7; no definite D call. This TCR derives from an adult in good health. This material consisted of peripheral blood, taken on day 0 of AZD1222 vaccination. The DNA for the CDR3 is TGTGCCAGCAGTTACGAAGGATACGAGCAGTACTTC. Its protein is CASSYEGYEQYF.